This entry is about one TCR beta chain. The data belong to a study of sequential checkpoint blockade in melanoma. Study-wide background: Randomization was 1:1 between first-line nivolumab→ipilimumab and ipilimumab→nivolumab. Maintenance nivolumab came after either treatment sequence.

CDR1 and CDR2 from the germline V gene are LNHDA and SQIVND (reference sequence). Trimming shortened V by 3 bases and J by 0 bases, and 5 bases separated the two germline ends. The CDR3 contains 13 residues. The repertoire was sequenced with immunoSEQ multiplex PCR; TCRdb's copy has only in-frame clones and lacks some. The sample has approximately 13,000 clones, around 76% seen once. Treatment reported: randomized to nivolumab then ipilimumab (arm A) or the reverse (arm B). No patient had prior DNA-damaging chemotherapy. Live CD3+CD8+ CD19− CD56− cells were sorted from PBMCs. This receptor was obtained from a human patient with melanoma. Some clones in this sample may be carry-over from other donors' samples. This specimen was CD8+ T cells sorted from blood (inferred from file names), taken from a patient given nivolumab and ipilimumab in sequence. The chain uses TRBV19 and TRBJ1-1; D gene ambiguous. The CDR3: CASSISMNTEAFF. The DNA of the CDR3 is TGTGCCAGTAGTATCTCTATGAACACTGAAGCTTTCTTT.